This is a list of T cell receptor beta chains from one sample in a study of blood T cell repertoires in COVID-19. This table comes from immunoSEQ multiplex PCR, and its TCRdb copy is limited to in-frame clones, with some not included. This table holds just over 85,000 clones, roughly nine tenths found once. Source material: peripheral blood. The source of these receptors is a man aged 45-65 years with acute or convalescent COVID-19. Both conserved end residues are part of each CDR3. The D gene is left open where the match is weak. Clone size is shown for a subset of rows, as once, few, many or a class of expanded clone.

D gene	clone size	CDR3 length	J gene	V gene	CDR3 protein	CDR3 DNA
TRBD1	-	15	TRBJ1-2	TRBV11-2	CASSSFTGDNYGYTF	TGTGCCAGCAGCTCCTTTACAGGGGATAACTATGGCTACACCTTC
TRBD1	-	15	TRBJ1-2	TRBV29-1	CSVEVVRQGSYGYTF	TGCAGCGTTGAAGTAGTAAGACAGGGGTCCTATGGCTACACCTTC
TRBD2	-	15	TRBJ2-3	TRBV6-5	CASTAGTSVTDTQYF	TGTGCCAGCACTGCCGGGACTAGCGTAACAGATACGCAGTATTTT
TRBD1	-	15	TRBJ1-3	TRBV9	CASSQGGSSGNTIYF	TGTGCCAGCAGCCAGGGGGGCAGCTCTGGAAACACCATATATTTT
-	-	14	TRBJ1-2	TRBV28	CASTPTGSIYGYTF	TGTGCCAGCACCCCAACAGGGTCGATTTATGGCTACACCTTC
TRBD1	-	15	TRBJ2-1	TRBV6-5	CASRAGGTGVNEQFF	TGTGCCAGCAGAGCAGGGGGGACAGGGGTCAATGAGCAGTTCTTC
-	-	19	TRBJ1-2	TRBV28	CASCLGGASGLRFSVGYTF	TGTGCCAGCTGTTTGGGGGGGGCATCGGGGTTAAGATTTTCGGTTGGCTACACCTTC
TRBD2	-	17	TRBJ2-1	TRBV19	CASSPQTSGSLGDEQFF	TGTGCCAGTAGTCCCCAGACTAGCGGGTCCCTTGGGGATGAGCAGTTCTTC
-	-	19	TRBJ2-1	TRBV30	CAWRRSPLSRGSPYNEQFF	TGTGCCTGGCGGAGATCCCCTCTCAGTAGGGGCTCTCCCTACAATGAGCAGTTCTTC
TRBD2	-	14	TRBJ2-3	TRBV7-9	CASSSGLAVDTQYF	TGTGCCAGCAGCTCAGGACTAGCTGTAGATACGCAGTATTTT
TRBD1	-	14	TRBJ1-2	TRBV7-2	CASSFAGGVRGYTF	TGTGCCAGCAGCTTTGCAGGGGGCGTTAGGGGCTACACCTTC
-	-	17	TRBJ1-1	TRBV3-1/TRBV3-2	CASSQDQEIPKGTEAFF	TGTGCCAGCAGCCAAGATCAGGAGATCCCGAAGGGGACTGAAGCTTTCTTT
-	-	12	TRBJ2-1	TRBV7-2	CASSLGGDRTVF	TGTGCCAGCAGCCTAGGGGGGGACAGAACGGTCTTC
-	-	17	TRBJ1-5	TRBV7-8	CASSLGRDPDSNQPQHF	TGTGCCAGCAGCTTGGGCCGGGATCCCGATAGCAATCAGCCCCAGCATTTT
-	-	13	TRBJ1-1	TRBV7-6	CASSPTLNTEAFF	TGTGCCAGCAGCCCGACACTGAACACTGAAGCTTTCTTT
-	-	13	TRBJ1-1	TRBV5-4	CASRSQGNTEAFF	TGTGCCAGCAGGTCCCAGGGTAACACTGAAGCTTTCTTT
TRBD1	-	14	TRBJ1-5	TRBV6-5	CASRSGTGGQPQHF	TGTGCCAGCAGATCCGGGACAGGGGGTCAGCCCCAGCATTTT
-	-	14	TRBJ1-1	TRBV7-9	CASSFTGTNTEAFF	TGTGCCAGCAGCTTTACAGGGACGAACACTGAAGCTTTCTTT
-	-	14	TRBJ2-5	TRBV6-5	CAISRGQPGETQYF	TGTGCCATCTCGCGGGGACAGCCGGGGGAGACCCAGTACTTC
-	few	15	TRBJ1-4	TRBV5-4	CASSRRGGPNEKLFF	TGTGCCAGCAGCCGTCGGGGGGGACCTAATGAAAAACTGTTTTTT
-	-	14	TRBJ1-2	TRBV25-1	CASSAPGNLYGYTF	TGTGCCAGCAGTGCTCCGGGAAACCTCTATGGCTACACCTTC
-	-	14	TRBJ1-6	TRBV5-6	CASSSDIGYSPLHF	TGTGCCAGCAGCTCGGACATCGGTTATTCACCCCTCCACTTT